These T cell receptor beta chains were read from a single sample in a study of cytomegalovirus exposure and HLA in healthy donors. The repertoire was sequenced with immunoSEQ multiplex PCR; TCRdb's copy has only in-frame clones and lacks some. The sample yields roughly 110,000 clones, 71% seen once. The source material was PBMCs. The receptors shown here come from a female donor in good health and CMV-seronegative. CDR3s include the opening cysteine and the closing phenylalanine or tryptophan. Each record gives: D gene, clone size, J gene, V gene, CDR3 protein, CDR3 DNA. A D gene is named only where the DNA matches it firmly. Expanded clones are given a class, and other clones once, few, many or no size at all.

D gene: -; clone size: -; J gene: TRBJ1-2; V gene: TRBV4-2; CDR3 protein: CASSQRGGHGYTF; CDR3 DNA: TGTGCCAGCAGCCAACGCGGGGGGCATGGCTACACCTTC
D gene: -; clone size: -; J gene: TRBJ2-1; V gene: TRBV4-1; CDR3 protein: CASSQAFSEQFF; CDR3 DNA: TGCGCCAGCAGCCAAGCGTTTAGTGAGCAGTTCTTC
D gene: -; clone size: -; J gene: TRBJ2-1; V gene: TRBV28; CDR3 protein: CASRVENEQFF; CDR3 DNA: TGTGCCAGCAGGGTAGAAAATGAGCAGTTCTTC
D gene: TRBD2; clone size: -; J gene: TRBJ2-7; V gene: TRBV28; CDR3 protein: CASSPPLHSGLAGYEQYF; CDR3 DNA: TGTGCCAGCAGCCCACCGCTCCACTCGGGACTAGCGGGCTACGAGCAGTACTTC
D gene: -; clone size: few; J gene: TRBJ2-1; V gene: TRBV28; CDR3 protein: CASKERLSYNEQFF; CDR3 DNA: TGTGCCAGCAAGGAGCGTCTTTCCTACAATGAGCAGTTCTTC
D gene: TRBD2; clone size: -; J gene: TRBJ2-7; V gene: TRBV10-2; CDR3 protein: CASSYTSGEQYF; CDR3 DNA: TGCGCCAGCAGTTATACTAGCGGCGAGCAGTACTTC
D gene: TRBD1; clone size: -; J gene: TRBJ1-3; V gene: TRBV6-5; CDR3 protein: CASSRQGLAGNTIYF; CDR3 DNA: TGTGCCAGCAGTAGACAGGGCTTGGCTGGAAACACCATATATTTT
D gene: TRBD1; clone size: -; J gene: TRBJ1-4; V gene: TRBV4-1; CDR3 protein: CASSPPPGQGNEKLFF; CDR3 DNA: TGCGCCAGCAGCCCCCCCCCGGGACAGGGGAATGAAAAACTGTTTTTT
D gene: TRBD1; clone size: once; J gene: TRBJ1-5; V gene: TRBV6-1; CDR3 protein: CASRDRGSYQPQHF; CDR3 DNA: TGTGCCAGCAGGGACAGGGGAAGTTACCAGCCCCAGCATTTT
D gene: TRBD1; clone size: -; J gene: TRBJ2-5; V gene: TRBV30; CDR3 protein: CAWSPQPGQEYF; CDR3 DNA: TGTGCCTGGAGTCCGCAGCCGGGACAGGAGTACTTC
D gene: -; clone size: -; J gene: TRBJ1-1; V gene: TRBV5-1; CDR3 protein: CASSLGSKGVGADTEAFF; CDR3 DNA: TGCGCCAGCAGCTTGGGCTCGAAGGGGGTAGGGGCGGACACTGAAGCTTTCTTT
D gene: -; clone size: -; J gene: TRBJ1-5; V gene: TRBV28; CDR3 protein: CACDRNNQPQHF; CDR3 DNA: TGTGCGTGTGACAGAAATAATCAGCCCCAGCATTTT
D gene: TRBD2; clone size: -; J gene: TRBJ2-1; V gene: TRBV4-1; CDR3 protein: CASSQELAETYNEQFF; CDR3 DNA: TGCGCCAGCAGCCAAGAACTAGCGGAGACCTACAATGAGCAGTTCTTC
D gene: TRBD1; clone size: -; J gene: TRBJ1-5; V gene: TRBV6-4; CDR3 protein: CASTSRGTGASNQPQHF; CDR3 DNA: TGTGCCAGCACCTCTCGGGGAACAGGGGCAAGCAATCAGCCCCAGCATTTT
D gene: TRBD1; clone size: -; J gene: TRBJ1-1; V gene: TRBV29-1; CDR3 protein: CSGYRGPDTEAFF; CDR3 DNA: TGCAGCGGGTACAGGGGCCCCGACACTGAAGCTTTCTTT
D gene: -; clone size: -; J gene: TRBJ1-1; V gene: TRBV5-1; CDR3 protein: CASSLGSSLRVSEAFF; CDR3 DNA: TGCGCCAGCAGCTTGGGTAGCAGTCTACGAGTTTCTGAAGCTTTCTTT
D gene: -; clone size: once; J gene: TRBJ2-6; V gene: TRBV18; CDR3 protein: CASSPPEGLRSGANVLTF; CDR3 DNA: TGTGCCAGCTCACCGCCGGAGGGATTACGCTCTGGGGCCAACGTCCTGACTTTC
D gene: -; clone size: few; J gene: TRBJ1-1; V gene: TRBV6-5; CDR3 protein: CASRSRENTEAFF; CDR3 DNA: TGTGCCAGCAGATCCAGGGAGAACACTGAAGCTTTCTTT
D gene: TRBD1; clone size: -; J gene: TRBJ2-6; V gene: TRBV28; CDR3 protein: CASSSLRDRVSGANVLTF; CDR3 DNA: TGTGCCAGCAGTTCTCTCCGCGACAGGGTGTCTGGGGCCAACGTCCTGACTTTC
D gene: TRBD1; clone size: -; J gene: TRBJ1-1; V gene: TRBV9; CDR3 protein: CASSASGTGNTEAFF; CDR3 DNA: TGTGCCAGCAGCGCCAGCGGGACAGGGAACACTGAAGCTTTCTTT
D gene: -; clone size: once; J gene: TRBJ1-1; V gene: TRBV7-8; CDR3 protein: CASSLGGVNTEAFF; CDR3 DNA: TGTGCCAGCAGCCTTGGCGGGGTGAACACTGAAGCTTTCTTT
D gene: TRBD2; clone size: -; J gene: TRBJ2-1; V gene: TRBV27; CDR3 protein: CASLPGLAGGSSYNEQFF; CDR3 DNA: TGTGCCAGCCTTCCGGGACTAGCGGGAGGATCCTCCTACAATGAGCAGTTCTTC
D gene: TRBD1; clone size: -; J gene: TRBJ2-3; V gene: TRBV28; CDR3 protein: CASRATGARGTDTQYF; CDR3 DNA: TGTGCCAGCAGGGCGACAGGGGCTAGGGGCACAGATACGCAGTATTTT
D gene: TRBD1; clone size: -; J gene: TRBJ2-1; V gene: TRBV5-8; CDR3 protein: CASSLWQGAGEQFF; CDR3 DNA: TGTGCCAGCAGCTTATGGCAGGGGGCAGGTGAGCAGTTCTTC
D gene: TRBD1; clone size: -; J gene: TRBJ2-1; V gene: TRBV6-4; CDR3 protein: CASSEGQGANEQFF; CDR3 DNA: TGTGCCAGCAGTGAGGGGCAGGGGGCCAATGAGCAGTTCTTC
D gene: -; clone size: -; J gene: TRBJ2-5; V gene: TRBV11-2; CDR3 protein: CASSPSLGNQETQYF; CDR3 DNA: TGTGCCAGCAGCCCCTCTCTAGGCAACCAAGAGACCCAGTACTTC
D gene: TRBD2; clone size: few; J gene: TRBJ2-1; V gene: TRBV6-4; CDR3 protein: CASSVTGGSSEQFF; CDR3 DNA: TGTGCCAGCAGCGTAACGGGAGGGAGTAGTGAGCAGTTCTTC
D gene: -; clone size: -; J gene: TRBJ2-5; V gene: TRBV6-1; CDR3 protein: CASRGAFLQETQYF; CDR3 DNA: TGTGCCAGCAGGGGGGCCTTCCTCCAAGAGACCCAGTACTTC
D gene: TRBD1; clone size: -; J gene: TRBJ1-5; V gene: TRBV27; CDR3 protein: CASSLGQAPGPQHF; CDR3 DNA: TGTGCCAGCAGTTTAGGACAGGCCCCGGGACCCCAGCATTTT
D gene: TRBD1; clone size: -; J gene: TRBJ2-7; V gene: TRBV27; CDR3 protein: CASSPGQGAYEQYF; CDR3 DNA: TGTGCCAGCAGTCCGGGACAGGGGGCCTACGAGCAGTACTTC
D gene: TRBD2; clone size: -; J gene: TRBJ2-1; V gene: TRBV6-1; CDR3 protein: CASSGGLAGGPTTEQFF; CDR3 DNA: TGTGCCAGCAGTGGCGGACTAGCGGGAGGGCCTACCACTGAGCAGTTCTTC
D gene: -; clone size: -; J gene: TRBJ2-7; V gene: TRBV30; CDR3 protein: CAWSVQLTSYEQYF; CDR3 DNA: TGTGCCTGGAGTGTACAACTAACCTCCTACGAGCAGTACTTC
D gene: TRBD2; clone size: -; J gene: TRBJ2-5; V gene: TRBV27; CDR3 protein: CASSSYSGLAGSVTQYF; CDR3 DNA: TGTGCCAGCAGTTCATATTCGGGACTAGCGGGATCAGTGACCCAGTACTTC
D gene: -; clone size: -; J gene: TRBJ1-2; V gene: TRBV7-2; CDR3 protein: CASSLVRGRDGYTF; CDR3 DNA: TGTGCCAGCAGCTTAGTCAGGGGAAGGGATGGCTACACCTTC
D gene: -; clone size: few; J gene: TRBJ1-2; V gene: TRBV7-9; CDR3 protein: CASSLGQYNGYTF; CDR3 DNA: TGTGCCAGCAGCTTAGGGCAGTACAATGGCTACACCTTC
D gene: -; clone size: -; J gene: TRBJ1-2; V gene: TRBV7-3; CDR3 protein: CASSLTGGANYGYTF; CDR3 DNA: TGTGCCAGCAGCTTAACCGGTGGGGCGAACTATGGCTACACCTTC
D gene: -; clone size: few; J gene: TRBJ1-1; V gene: TRBV19; CDR3 protein: CASSRDYTEAFF; CDR3 DNA: TGTGCCAGTAGTAGAGACTACACTGAAGCTTTCTTT
D gene: -; clone size: -; J gene: TRBJ2-1; V gene: TRBV28; CDR3 protein: CASSPTAGSNEQFF; CDR3 DNA: TGTGCCAGCAGTCCCACCGCGGGAAGCAATGAGCAGTTCTTC
D gene: TRBD1; clone size: -; J gene: TRBJ1-4; V gene: TRBV5-1; CDR3 protein: CASSLGTGGREKLFF; CDR3 DNA: TGCGCCAGCAGCTTGGGGACAGGGGGCCGGGAAAAACTGTTTTTT
D gene: -; clone size: -; J gene: TRBJ2-5; V gene: TRBV19; CDR3 protein: CASKILGTSEETQYF; CDR3 DNA: TGTGCCAGTAAAATCCTCGGGACTTCAGAAGAGACCCAGTACTTC
D gene: -; clone size: -; J gene: TRBJ2-5; V gene: TRBV10-3; CDR3 protein: CAISDTNGQGRGETQYF; CDR3 DNA: TGTGCCATCAGTGATACGAATGGGCAGGGGAGAGGGGAGACCCAGTACTTC
D gene: TRBD2; clone size: -; J gene: TRBJ2-1; V gene: TRBV9; CDR3 protein: CASSVGVAGGHEQFF; CDR3 DNA: TGTGCCAGCAGCGTAGGGGTAGCGGGAGGCCATGAGCAGTTCTTC
D gene: TRBD2; clone size: -; J gene: TRBJ2-3; V gene: TRBV18; CDR3 protein: CASSPASGRPDTQYF; CDR3 DNA: TGTGCCAGCTCACCGGCTAGCGGGAGGCCAGATACGCAGTATTTT
D gene: -; clone size: -; J gene: TRBJ2-2; V gene: TRBV7-9; CDR3 protein: CASSLVWGSGTGELFF; CDR3 DNA: TGTGCCAGCAGCTTAGTTTGGGGAAGCGGCACCGGGGAGCTGTTTTTT
D gene: TRBD2; clone size: once; J gene: TRBJ2-2; V gene: TRBV10-3; CDR3 protein: CAIRESGSHTGELFF; CDR3 DNA: TGTGCCATCAGGGAGAGCGGGAGTCACACCGGGGAGCTGTTTTTT
D gene: -; clone size: -; J gene: TRBJ1-5; V gene: TRBV7-3; CDR3 protein: CASSFNSHSNQPQHF; CDR3 DNA: TGTGCCAGCAGCTTTAACAGCCATAGCAATCAGCCCCAGCATTTT
D gene: TRBD2; clone size: -; J gene: TRBJ2-1; V gene: TRBV10-3; CDR3 protein: CAISELGLAGRLNEQFF; CDR3 DNA: TGTGCCATCAGTGAATTGGGACTAGCGGGAAGACTCAATGAGCAGTTCTTC
D gene: -; clone size: -; J gene: TRBJ2-5; V gene: TRBV29-1; CDR3 protein: CSVEGPRQETQYF; CDR3 DNA: TGCAGCGTTGAGGGGCCGAGACAAGAGACCCAGTACTTC
D gene: -; clone size: -; J gene: TRBJ2-7; V gene: TRBV19; CDR3 protein: CASSLRGAGEGYEQYF; CDR3 DNA: TGTGCCAGTAGTTTGCGAGGGGCAGGGGAGGGATACGAGCAGTACTTC